This T cell receptor (beta chain) was found in a study of early T cells in non-severe SARS-CoV-2 infection (dated by TCRdb to the early 2020s). Looking at the study overall: TCR sequencing used bulk RNA from unsorted whole blood, so alpha and beta chains could not be paired. The full study reports these points: VDJdb matching was skewed toward anti-spike CD8 responses and likely underestimated virus-specific expansions, missing private and CD4 specificities.

Set within a cohort of healthcare workers in London, UK, this nested case-control study involved weekly PCR testing of nasopharyngeal swabs along with blood sampling. Healthcare workers were recruited during the week of the UK lockdown, between 23 and 31 March 2020, and followed weekly for up to 16 weeks. Libraries were built with 5' RACE. The sequencer was a NextSeq 500. To correct for sequencing error and PCR bias, the TCR library protocol tagged individual cDNA molecules with unique molecular identifiers. Both TCR alpha and beta chains were sequenced, and tight co-correlation was observed between alpha and beta sequence abundances in each sample. The published analysis was carried out like this. V gene, J gene and CDR3 annotation of TCR sequences was performed with Decombinator V4. TCRs were defined as expanded if a significant change between any two time points was detected under a Poisson model with p below 0.0001. Abundances of TCRs were expressed as counts per million after normalisation to the total number of TCRs sequenced in each sample. TRAV1-2 paired with TRAJ12, TRAJ20 or TRAJ33 defined MAIT TCRs, while TRAV10 paired with TRAJ18 defined iNKT TCRs. A search of VDJdb, accessed on 1 November 2021, was run for TCRs annotated to CMV, EBV and SARS-CoV-2, with TCRs annotated for multiple antigens excluded. TCRdb reanalyzed the raw reads on its own, using fastp at Q25 for trimming and MiXCR for clone calling, and kept in-frame beta chains. Identical CDR3 protein sequences are pooled into one entry, listed with their most common genes and DNA. TCRdb, not the authors, supplied the V and J calls. The sample profile shows around 59,000 distinct CDR3 sequences; more than 8.5% of them were found once. The ten largest clones take up approximately 15% of the sample.

From a lookup of the germline V gene, CDR1 and CDR2 are SGHTA and FQGNSA. V sheds 5 bases and J sheds 0 bases, leaving 17 bases between their ends. The CDR3 goes from the cysteine to the phenylalanine over 16 residues. Of the read, only the CDR3 DNA is kept; its 48 bases are in frame from base 1. This clonotype was seen at least ten times. This receptor's antigen is unknown. The input lacks base qualities; no much larger clone sits a single base away. The receptor comes from an adult who was a healthcare worker with PCR-confirmed SARS-CoV-2 infection or an uninfected control (not recorded which). The chain couples TRBV7-2 to TRBJ2-7; the D call could be TRBD1 or TRBD2, with each sharing 7 bases. The sequenced sample was whole blood. At the DNA level, the sequence is TGTGCCAGCAGCGGCCGACAGGGAGGGGCCTCCTACGAGCAGTACTTC. This gives the protein CASSGRQGGASYEQYF. With the rest looked up from the reference TRBV7-2 and TRBJ2-7 genes rather than sequenced, the full variable domain is GAGVSQSPSNKVTEKGKDVELRCDPISGHTALYWYRQSLGQGLEFLIYFQGNSAPDKSGLPSDRFSAERTGGSVSTLTIQRTQQEDSAVYLCASSGRQGGASYEQYFGPGTRLTVT.